This T cell receptor (beta chain) was obtained from a study of metastatic and nonmetastatic thyroid tumors (TCRdb year 2020). Context from the whole study: Repertoires were compared across peripheral blood and tumor or nodule tissue samples from malignant and benign thyroid patients. General conclusions and limits of the study: TCR beta diversity was reported as significantly higher in malignant tumors than in benign nodules, in both blood and tumor samples.

To prepare the library, PCR was applied. This sample was sequenced with an Illumina HiSeq 4000. The TCR beta-chain CDR3 region of each patient was profiled by high-throughput sequencing. On the study's bioinformatics: A classifier to discriminate distant-metastatic papillary thyroid cancer patients was built from CDR3 differences across clinicopathological groups. To measure repertoire diversity the researchers used the Shannon index, while the Morisita-Horn index served to gauge how similar the tumor and blood repertoires were. TCRdb's own reprocessing of the public reads used fastp at Q25 and MiXCR and kept productive beta chains. The V and J calls here are based on TCRdb, not the publication. The sample has over 50,000 clones on record, 25% to 30% of them singletons. About a sixth of the sample is held by the ten biggest clonotypes. None of the patients had been given any treatment before thyroid surgery. Using T-cell receptor beta sequencing, the study looked back at clinical samples from patients collected from 2012 to 2018.

A word on this clone: The clone's antigen remains unknown. No much larger clone exists at a distance of one base, and base qualities are not known.

V and J lose 2 bases and 0 bases, and a span of 9 bases separates them. Based on the germline V gene, the CDR1 and CDR2 sequences are SGHRS and YFSETQ. CDR3 length: 14 amino acids, cysteine to phenylalanine. Left in the record is the CDR3 DNA by itself, 42 bases read in frame from the first base. This clonotype was sampled from a female donor with papillary thyroid cancer or a benign thyroid nodule (not recorded which). Some clones in this sample may be carry-over from other donors' samples. The source material was blood. The rearrangement joined TRBV5-1 to TRBJ2-7; there is no confident call for the D gene. The bases read TGCGCCAGCAGCTTTTTACTTAGCTCCTACGAGCAGTACTTC. This sequence encodes CASSFLLSSYEQYF.